This T cell receptor beta chain was observed in a study of T cell responses to AZD1222 COVID-19 vaccine. A note on this clone: Its specificity is unknown.

Study-level findings and limits: The donor group comprised mostly white British people and more females; the analysis possibly underestimated clonal diversity. Unmutated regions of variants are reportedly targeted by nearly half of spike-specific TCRs. Spike-spanning, vaccine-associated CD4 TCRs were dominant at 160-218 and 743-854.

The repertoire was sequenced with immunoSEQ multiplex PCR; TCRdb's copy has only in-frame clones and lacks some. The data hold fewer than 130,000 clones, with 85% to 95% observed a single time. The CDR3 is made up of 18 amino acids. V lost 0 bases, J lost 0 bases, and 15 bases lay in between. Germline assignment: CDR1 LGHDT and CDR2 YNNKEL (reference sequence). The source of this sequence is an adult in good health. The chain links TRBV3-1 (or the pseudogene TRBV3-2) to TRBJ2-1; D unresolved. The sample was peripheral blood, taken on day 0 of AZD1222 vaccination. The CDR3: CASSQDLRALSSYNEQFF. Here the CDR3 DNA reads TGTGCCAGCAGCCAAGATCTTCGGGCCCTGAGCTCCTACAATGAGCAGTTCTTC.